The 5 T cell receptor beta chains below were found in one sample sequenced in a study of OX40 agonist ivuxolimab in advanced cancers. Sequencing was performed with immunoSEQ multiplex PCR; in TCRdb, only in-frame clones are kept and a portion is missing. In the table there are about 81,000 clones, 84% of which are singletons. The sample here was CD4+ or CD8+ T cells sorted from blood, taken in a trial of the OX40 agonist ivuxolimab. The source is an adult with an advanced solid tumor such as melanoma, head and neck, liver or kidney cancer.

The rearrangement links TRBV7-9 to TRBJ2-1, with D perhaps TRBD1 (5 bases). This CDR3 spans 15 amino acids. Germline V gene lookup returns CDR1 SEHNR and CDR2 FQNEAQ (reference sequence). Between the trimmed V and J ends, which lost 1 base and 5 bases, there was a span of 12 bases. The CDR3 bases are TGTGCCAGCAGCTTAGTAGGGGCCCTGAACAATGAGCAGTTCTTC. It yields the protein CASSLVGALNNEQFF.

The rearrangement links TRBV18 to TRBJ2-5, with TRBD2 as a possible D gene (6 bases). The V end lost 3 bases, the J end lost 5 bases, and 10 bases lay between the germline ends. Germline-derived CDR1 and CDR2 are KGHSH and LQKENI. This CDR3 spans 13 amino acids. The DNA for the CDR3 is TGTGCCAGCTCACCTCACGCGGGGGAGACCCAGTACTTC. Translating it yields CASSPHAGETQYF.

The chain combines TRBV7-2 with TRBJ2-2; TRBD2 agrees at 15 bases. V lost 2 bases, J lost 9 bases, and 7 bases stayed unmatched. Germline V CDR1 and CDR2: SGHTA, FQGNSA. This CDR3 comprises 17 residues. CDR3 sequence reads: CASSLNLGTSGRWELFF. The CDR3 region has the DNA TGTGCCAGCAGCTTAAACCTAGGGACTAGCGGGAGGTGGGAGCTGTTTTTT.

The chain employs TRBV28 and TRBJ2-4; TRBD1 matches at 7 bases. Unmatched junction bases numbered 6, after V lost 6 bases and J lost 4 bases. Germline V CDR1 and CDR2: MDHEN, SYDVKM. The CDR3 is made up of 14 amino acids. The CDR3 spells CASSNRDSKNIQYF. The CDR3 DNA is TGTGCCAGCAGCAACCGGGACAGTAAAAACATTCAGTACTTC.

This chain joins TRBV4-1 and TRBJ2-3, with TRBD2 matching 7 bases. The CDR3 totals 17 residues. V shed 1 base and J 0 bases; nucleotides not matched to a gene: 7. In germline, CDR1 is MGHRA, CDR2 YSYEKL. The CDR3 protein is CASSQGDYRKSTDTQYF. As DNA, the CDR3 is TGCGCCAGCAGCCAAGGGGACTACCGAAAAAGCACAGATACGCAGTATTTT.